This TCR beta chain came from a study of cytomegalovirus exposure and HLA in healthy donors (dated by TCRdb to 2017 to 2019). Study-wide context: According to an earlier analysis of 550 to 750 of the donors, about 179 million T cells yielded 117 million unique TCR beta sequences and 250 to 350 Gb of sequence data. Around 320 gigabases of sequencing data and approximately 80 million unique TCR sequences were included in an early release covering 550 to 800 HLA-typed donors. The genetic ancestry cluster associated with self-reported Caucasian donors included about 84% of the 398 genotyped donors. The study was designed to test whether signatures of past pathogen exposure could be identified by cataloging public T cell receptors. The study used immunosequencing to profile the T cell repertoires of approximately 630 subjects and linked those repertoires to cytomegalovirus serostatus. Along with the approximately 700-subject first cohort, a separate validation cohort of over 90 different subjects was used. To predict cytomegalovirus infection status, the study combined high-throughput TCR immunosequencing, statistical association of individual TCRs with disease status, and machine learning. To study patterns of TCR occurrence, a later analysis re-analyzed previously published TCR beta repertoires from under 750 donors and added high-resolution HLA genotyping. In the later analysis, no new phenotypic data were used to find candidate immune exposures; instead, reliance was placed on TCR beta sequences and their occurrence across donors. To decide whether each TCR beta V gene segment behaved as functional or pseudogenic, an earlier analysis of some 580 of the donors relied on high-throughput TCR beta sequencing. Alongside the repertoire data, information on donor age, sex, ethnicity and CMV serostatus was compiled. In a later genetic analysis, genome-wide SNP genotypes for about three fifths of the roughly 670 donors were used, and that subset was treated as a discovery cohort. All discovery cohort repertoires had been generated using a single sequencing platform. Both class I and class II loci were covered by HLA typing, at four-digit resolution. The number of donors typed differed by locus, with 629-630 for A, B, C, DRB1 and DQB1, more than 500 for DQA1, some 570 for DPA1, and around 430 for DPB1. A handful of DR-DQ haplotypes were handled as single units for association and clustering because linkage in the cohort was strong. Among some 400 genotyped donors of the cohort, an average of roughly 230,000 unique TCR beta nucleotide sequences was sequenced per donor, of which about 20% were non-productive.

Libraries were built with the immunoSEQ multiplex PCR assay. For the multiplex PCR, a mixture combining 60 forward primers for TCR Vbeta segments and 13 reverse primers for TCR Jbeta segments was used. The CDR3 region of rearranged TCR beta genes was amplified from genomic DNA with a multiplex PCR assay. The Illumina HiSeq System was used to sequence the amplified TCR beta libraries as 87-base-pair reads. In the source study's methods: A later analysis counted approximately 74 million unique TCR beta chains across the 640 or so repertoires, and around 12 million of these chains were shared by at least two donors. Raw reads were error-corrected and collapsed into unique sequences by a nearest-neighbor algorithm in which closely related sequences were merged to remove PCR and sequencing errors. CDR3 sequences were aligned to IMGT reference sequences to assign V, D and J gene segments. For a sequence to be retained, a match of at least six nucleotides to both a V gene segment and a J gene segment was required. Rearrangements were classified as productive when the CDR3 lacked stop codons and remained in frame with V and J, and all other rearrangements were classified as non-productive. Following IMGT convention, CDR3 was defined as the stretch from the second conserved V-encoded cysteine up to the conserved J-encoded phenylalanine. In an earlier analysis of more than 550 of the donors, sequences lacking an unambiguous match to a single V gene segment were excluded. An earlier analysis of several hundred of the donors called V segments functional above 56.7% productive rearrangements and segregating when the between-donor standard deviation exceeded 5%. To diagnose cytomegalovirus status from the catalog of TCR beta chain sequences, a statistical classification framework was built. V and J gene assignment, in a later analysis, came from comparing TCR nucleotide sequences with IMGT/GENE-DB human TR gene sequences. In a later analysis, CDR3 sequences and most-parsimonious VDJ recombination scenarios were assigned using the TCRdist pipeline. In a later analysis, each TCR beta chain was defined by its CDR3 amino acid sequence together with its V-gene family, and reads without a unique V-gene family were excluded. A later analysis removed several hundred highly shared, low-generation-probability nucleotide sequences to deal with suspected cross-contamination and a sequencing artifact. A later analysis calculated a clonal expansion index for each public chain from normalized within-repertoire ranks of inferred template counts. In a later analysis, generation probabilities were computed using a VDJ recombination model fitted to out-of-frame rearrangements, and the results were checked against IGoR. In a later analysis, hypergeometric tests were used to score TCR-TCR, TCR-HLA and TCR-CMV co-occurrence, with a repertoire-size bias correction applied to TCR pairs. In a later analysis, false discovery rates were estimated by permuting HLA or CMV assignments 20 times. In a later analysis, co-occurring TCRs were grouped using DBSCAN, and TCRdist sequence similarity was added for clustering within HLA-allele-positive subsets. Co-occurrence clustering excluded repertoires with fewer than 30,000 or more than 120,000 public chains, plus five with anomalous nucleotide sharing. TCRdb took this table from immuneACCESS and kept in-frame rearrangements with V and J called. Such tables lack part of the clones; where checked against another copy, unresolved V genes explain under half of the gap, and the rest is unexplained. V and J calls and clone size are those listed in that table; D and trimming were worked out from the DNA. For this sample there are approximately 220,000 clones; approximately 80% appear just once. The top ten hold roughly 0.75% of the sample.

The cohort was made up of under 800 healthy bone marrow donors. At the time of sampling, all cohort members were nominally healthy, though unrecorded immune exposures were likely present. The donor tested CMV seronegative and was one of the 352 seronegative cohort members. A peripheral blood sample was collected from each donor, and TCR beta sequencing was performed on peripheral blood mononuclear cells. The Qiagen DNeasy Blood Extraction Kit was used to extract genomic DNA from the blood cell samples. Here is what the overall study found, with its caveats: It was suggested by the authors that the approach could potentially be generalized to other disease states and immunological phenotypes. Cytomegalovirus status was reported to be diagnosed by the classifier with high specificity and sensitivity in both the original and validation cohorts. In a later genetic analysis, a missense DCLRE1C variant was associated with V-gene and J-gene trimming of TCR beta chains, and the association was replicated in an independent cohort. Sequencing depth was assumed to be roughly uniform across donors in the presence/absence analyses, though that assumption may not hold. According to a later genetic analysis, donors in an Asian-associated ancestry cluster had fewer N-insertions in productive TCRs than the approximately 670-donor mean. The sequencing pipeline was judged likely to have produced a cluster of highly shared sequence variants as a technical artifact. In a later analysis, TCR association rates were found to vary across HLA loci, with the most associated TCRs seen for DRB1 alleles and the fewest for HLA-C alleles. At a false discovery rate of 0.05, a later analysis linked around 17,000 TCR beta sequences to specific HLA alleles. The earlier analysis of 587 of the donors excluded some 15 rarely observed V segments, including chromosome 9 orphons, because counts were too low. When HLA alleles, especially DR and DQ, strongly co-occurred, attributing TCR associations to individual alleles was difficult. Because HLA typing was unavailable for some donors at each locus, only the typed subset was used in association tests. An earlier analysis of approximately 570 of the donors showed that most TCR beta V segments appeared in productive rearrangements either about 90% or about 30% of the time, which broadly matched IMGT annotations. In a later analysis, most CMV-associated TCR beta chains were found to appear HLA-restricted, with HLA associations seemingly driven largely by CMV exposure. Several of the top co-occurrence clusters appeared to be linked to parvovirus B19, influenza, CMV and Epstein-Barr virus, according to a later analysis. Most TCR sequences were observed very rarely across donors, whereas some public TCRs were present in many individuals. In vitro tests confirmed that a few of the cytomegalovirus-associated TCR beta chains recognize cytomegalovirus antigens. This cohort had only TCR beta chains sequenced, and the lack of alpha or paired-chain data limited which features could be detected. Because the 87-base-pair reads could not distinguish some IMGT-functional V segments, including TRBV6-2 and TRBV6-3, those segments were excluded. A later analysis found that HLA-associated TCR beta chains were more clonally expanded and had lower generation probabilities than equally common non-associated chains. CMV serostatus was the only immune exposure information available for the cohort. The study listed approximately 160 TCR beta chains as associated with cytomegalovirus. Correlated functional status among segregating V segments might be attributable to linkage disequilibrium, but an unknown experimental factor could not be ruled out. A further reported finding was that TCR beta sequences accurately predicted the HLA-A and HLA-B alleles for most subjects in the first cohort.

The CDR3 goes from the cysteine to the phenylalanine over 14 residues. Here the CDR3 DNA is all that survives: 42 bases in frame from base 1. V gives up 1 base and J gives up 1 base, and the segment between their germline ends measures 8 bases. Per the germline V gene, SGHTA is the CDR1 and FQGNSA is the CDR2. As concerns this clone: There is no known antigen for this receptor. It has no much larger one-base neighbor in the sample; base qualities were not kept.

Sequencing was done on a sample of PBMCs. Here the chain combines TRBV7-2 and TRBJ2-7; the D segment could be TRBD2, given 6 matching bases. This sequence originates from a boy aged 2 to 10 in good health and CMV-seronegative. The nucleotide sequence is given as TGTGCCAGCAGCTTAGTAGCGGTATCCTACGAGCAGTACTTC. It is translated as CASSLVAVSYEQYF. This CDR3, with the reference TRBV7-2 and TRBJ2-7 proteins standing in past its ends, gives the full variable domain GAGVSQSPSNKVTEKGKDVELRCDPISGHTALYWYRQSLGQGLEFLIYFQGNSAPDKSGLPSDRFSAERTGGSVSTLTIQRTQQEDSAVYLCASSLVAVSYEQYFGPGTRLTVT.